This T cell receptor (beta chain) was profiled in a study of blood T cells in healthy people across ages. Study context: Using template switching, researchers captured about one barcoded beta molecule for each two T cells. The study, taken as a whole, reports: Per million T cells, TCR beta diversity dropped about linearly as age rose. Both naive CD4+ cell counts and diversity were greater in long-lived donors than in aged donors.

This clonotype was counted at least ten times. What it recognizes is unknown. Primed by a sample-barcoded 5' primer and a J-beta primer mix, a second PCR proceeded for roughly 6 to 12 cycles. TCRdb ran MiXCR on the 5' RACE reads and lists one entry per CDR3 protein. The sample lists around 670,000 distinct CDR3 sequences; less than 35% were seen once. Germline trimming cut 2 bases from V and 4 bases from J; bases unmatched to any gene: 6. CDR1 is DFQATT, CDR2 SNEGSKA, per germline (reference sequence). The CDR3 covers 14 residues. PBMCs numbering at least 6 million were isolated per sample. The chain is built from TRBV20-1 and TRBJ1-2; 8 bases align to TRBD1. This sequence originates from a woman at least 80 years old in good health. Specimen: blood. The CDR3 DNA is TGCAGTGCTAGATTGCGGACAGGGAGCTATGGCTACACCTTC. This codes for CSARLRTGSYGYTF.